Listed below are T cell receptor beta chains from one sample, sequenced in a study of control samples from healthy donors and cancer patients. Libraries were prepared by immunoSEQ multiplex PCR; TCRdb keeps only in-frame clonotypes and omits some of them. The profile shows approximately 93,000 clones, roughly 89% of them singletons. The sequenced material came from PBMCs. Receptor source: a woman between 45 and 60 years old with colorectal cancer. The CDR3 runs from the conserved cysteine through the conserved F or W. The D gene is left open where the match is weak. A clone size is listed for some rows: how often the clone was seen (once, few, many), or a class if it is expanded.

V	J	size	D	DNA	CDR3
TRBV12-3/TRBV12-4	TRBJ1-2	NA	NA	TGTGCCAGCAGTTTAACGGGGGGCAATGGCTACACCTTC	CASSLTGGNGYTF
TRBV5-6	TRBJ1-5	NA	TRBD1	TGTGCCAGCAGCTTGGCGGGACAGTTTAGCAATCAGCCCCAGCATTTT	CASSLAGQFSNQPQHF
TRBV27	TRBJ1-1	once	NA	TGTGCCAGCAGTGGATTTAAGAACACTGAAGCTTTCTTT	CASSGFKNTEAFF
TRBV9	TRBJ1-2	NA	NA	TGTGCCAGCAGCGTGAGAGAGGACGGGTTTAACTATGGCTACACCTTC	CASSVREDGFNYGYTF
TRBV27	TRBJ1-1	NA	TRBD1	TGTGCCAGCAGCCACGACAGGGGGCTGTACACTGAAGCTTTCTTT	CASSHDRGLYTEAFF
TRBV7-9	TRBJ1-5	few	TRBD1	TGTGCCAGCAGCGGACAGGGAAATAATCAGCCCCAGCATTTT	CASSGQGNNQPQHF
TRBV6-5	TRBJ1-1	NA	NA	TGTGCCAGCCGGTTGGGTACTGAAGCTTTCTTT	CASRLGTEAFF
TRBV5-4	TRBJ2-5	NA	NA	TGTGCCAGCAGCTTGGTAGGGGGTGAGACCCAGTACTTC	CASSLVGGETQYF
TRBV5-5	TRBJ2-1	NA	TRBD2	TGTGCCAGCAGCTTGGACCTAGCGGGGTACAATGAGCAGTTCTTC	CASSLDLAGYNEQFF
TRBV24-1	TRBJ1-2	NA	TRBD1	TGTGCCACCAGTGATACCGGGACAGGGGGCCTTGGTGGCTACACCTTC	CATSDTGTGGLGGYTF
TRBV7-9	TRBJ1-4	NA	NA	TGTGCCAGCAGCTCAGGTCAGGGGCCTAGTGAAAAACTGTTTTTT	CASSSGQGPSEKLFF
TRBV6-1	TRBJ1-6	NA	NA	TGTGCCAGCAGTGAAACGGATGCTTATAATTCACCCCTCCACTTT	CASSETDAYNSPLHF
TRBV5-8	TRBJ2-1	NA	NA	TGTGCCAGCAGCCTCTACAGGGAGACCAATGAGCAGTTCTTC	CASSLYRETNEQFF
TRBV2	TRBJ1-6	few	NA	TGTGCCAGCAGATTCAGGGGCCGTAATTCACCCCTCCACTTT	CASRFRGRNSPLHF
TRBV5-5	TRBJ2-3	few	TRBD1	TGTGCCAGCAGCTCAGGGACAGGGGGTAACACAGATACGCAGTATTTT	CASSSGTGGNTDTQYF
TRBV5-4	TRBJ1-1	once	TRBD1	TGTGCCAGCAGCCAGGGGGACTTGTCTGAAGCTTTCTTT	CASSQGDLSEAFF
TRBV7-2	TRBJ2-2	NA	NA	TGTGCCAGCAGTTTACTCGGGGCCCGGACCGGGGAGCTGTTTTTT	CASSLLGARTGELFF